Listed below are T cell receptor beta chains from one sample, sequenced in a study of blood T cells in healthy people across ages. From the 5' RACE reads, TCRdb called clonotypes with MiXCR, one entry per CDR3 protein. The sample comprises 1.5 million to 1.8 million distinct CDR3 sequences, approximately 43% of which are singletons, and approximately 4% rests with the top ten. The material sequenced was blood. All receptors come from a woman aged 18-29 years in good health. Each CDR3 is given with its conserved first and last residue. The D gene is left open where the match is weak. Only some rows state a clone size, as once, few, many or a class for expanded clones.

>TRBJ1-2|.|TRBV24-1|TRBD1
CATSDPDRGHGYTF
TGTGCCACCAGTGATCCGGACAGGGGCCATGGCTACACCTTC
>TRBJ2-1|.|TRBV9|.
CASTSRGGTASYNEQFF
TGTGCCAGCACATCAAGGGGGGGGACTGCCTCCTACAATGAGCAGTTCTTC
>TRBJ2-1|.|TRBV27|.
CASSETWQGETQFF
TGTGCCAGCAGTGAGACTTGGCAAGGGGAGACCCAGTTCTTC
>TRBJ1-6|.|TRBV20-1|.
CSARGGQSPLHF
TGCAGTGCTAGAGGGGGACAATCACCCCTCCACTTT
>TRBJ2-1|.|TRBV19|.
CASTQGWDEQFF
TGTGCCAGTACCCAGGGTTGGGATGAGCAGTTCTTC
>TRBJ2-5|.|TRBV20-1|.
CSAMPPLVHQETQYF
TGCAGTGCTATGCCCCCTCTTGTACACCAAGAGACCCAGTACTTC
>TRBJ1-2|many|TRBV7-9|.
CASSLTGLYGYTF
TGTGCCAGCAGCCTAACAGGGCTCTATGGCTACACCTTC
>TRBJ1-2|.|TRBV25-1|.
CASSAGWDYGYTF
TGTGCCAGCAGTGCAGGGTGGGACTATGGCTACACCTTC
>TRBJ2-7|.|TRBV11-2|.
CASSLDRNGYEQYF
TGTGCCAGCAGCTTAGACAGGAACGGCTACGAGCAGTACTTC
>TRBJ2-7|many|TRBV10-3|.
CAISDPGRGTSYEQYF
TGTGCCATCAGTGATCCAGGGAGGGGGACCTCCTACGAGCAGTACTTC
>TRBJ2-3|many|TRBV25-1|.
CASMEVASDTQYF
TGTGCCAGCATGGAGGTAGCTTCCGATACGCAGTATTTT
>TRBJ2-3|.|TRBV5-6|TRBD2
CASSLMLAGASSTDTQYF
TGTGCCAGCAGCTTGATGTTAGCGGGCGCTTCTAGCACAGATACGCAGTATTTT
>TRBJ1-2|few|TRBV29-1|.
CSVEDLQADHGYTF
TGCAGCGTTGAAGATCTTCAGGCAGACCATGGCTACACCTTC
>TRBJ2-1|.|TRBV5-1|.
CASSLAESIYNEQFF
TGCGCCAGCAGCTTGGCCGAGTCTATTTACAATGAGCAGTTCTTC
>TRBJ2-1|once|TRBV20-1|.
CSARRPGFFGNEQFF
TGCAGTGCACGAAGACCCGGATTTTTCGGCAATGAGCAGTTCTTC
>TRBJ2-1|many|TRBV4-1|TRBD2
CASSQGLAGAYNEQFF
TGTGCCAGCAGCCAAGGACTAGCGGGAGCCTACAATGAGCAGTTCTTC
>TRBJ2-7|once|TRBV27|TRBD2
CASSLSLASGAYNEQYF
TGTGCCAGCAGTTTATCGTTGGCCAGCGGGGCCTACAATGAGCAGTACTTC
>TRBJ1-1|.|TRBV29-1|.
CSVGGAGTEAFF
TGCAGCGTTGGGGGGGCGGGCACTGAAGCTTTCTTT
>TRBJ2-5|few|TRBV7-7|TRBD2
CASSLELAGPQETQYF
TGTGCTAGCAGCTTAGAACTAGCGGGTCCCCAAGAGACCCAGTACTTC
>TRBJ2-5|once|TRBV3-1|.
CASSQDQLDRKKTQYF
TGTGCCAGCAGCCAAGATCAACTAGACAGAAAGAAGACCCAGTACTTC
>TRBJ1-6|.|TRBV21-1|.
CASSRTGTGKGSYNSPLHF
TGTGCCAGCAGCAGAACCGGGACAGGAAAGGGCTCCTATAATTCACCCCTCCACTTT
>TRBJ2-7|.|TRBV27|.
CASVGGVSYNEQYF
TGTGCCAGCGTAGGGGGGGTCTCCTACAATGAGCAGTACTTC
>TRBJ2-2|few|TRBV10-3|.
CAISAGGATSTGELFF
TGTGCCATCAGTGCCGGGGGCGCAACCTCCACCGGGGAGCTGTTTTTT
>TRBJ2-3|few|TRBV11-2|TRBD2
CASSSMTSGGDFQYF
TGTGCCAGCAGCTCCATGACTAGCGGGGGGGATTTTCAGTATTTT
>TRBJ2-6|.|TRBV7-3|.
CASSLRGGYSSGANVLTF
TGTGCCAGCAGCTTAAGGGGAGGCTACTCCTCTGGGGCCAACGTCCTGACTTTC
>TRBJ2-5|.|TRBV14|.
CASSQSYRVARETQYF
TGTGCCAGCAGCCAAAGTTACAGGGTTGCTCGAGAGACCCAGTACTTC
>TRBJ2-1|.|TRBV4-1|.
CASSQDGQTEQFF
TGCGCCAGCAGCCAAGATGGGCAGACTGAGCAGTTCTTC
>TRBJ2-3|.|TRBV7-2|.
CASSLASTPTDTQYF
TGTGCCAGCAGCTTAGCGAGCACGCCCACAGATACGCAGTATTTT